The TCR beta chain described here comes from a study of blood T cells in healthy people across ages. The study's findings and limits: Per million T cells, TCR beta diversity dropped roughly linearly as age increased.

This clonotype was recorded many times. Its antigen is undetermined. The second PCR ran about 6 to 12 cycles with a sample-barcoded 5' primer and J-beta primers. TCRdb re-analysed the 5' RACE reads in MiXCR, keeping a single row per CDR3 protein. The sample holds some 940,000 distinct CDR3 sequences, just under 30% seen once. Germline CDR1 is MNHNS and CDR2 is SASEGT. CDR3 length: 15 residues. The V gene lost 3 bases and the J gene lost 0 bases, with 9 bases spanning the gap. This same sample was also part of a study on T cells of mothers and their children. That investigation notes: Per mother, over 9.5 million TCR beta CDR3 reads were obtained; per child, about 3 million. Overlap in related mother-child pairs always slightly exceeded unrelated pairs, never significantly.

The rearrangement uses TRBV6-1 and TRBJ2-4, with D unclear. Material: blood. This TCR came from a middle-aged woman in good health. The CDR3, as DNA: TGTGCCAGCAGTGACAAAGGGCTAGCCAAAAACATTCAGTACTTC. Its translation: CASSDKGLAKNIQYF.